These 10 T cell receptor beta chains share one sample of origin, sequenced in a study of PD-1 blockade in classical Hodgkin lymphoma (dated by TCRdb to about 2020). Library generation was performed with the immunoSEQ multiplex PCR assay. As stored in TCRdb, this immuneACCESS dataset retains in-frame rearrangements with V and J assigned. A fraction of the clones does not appear; measured against another copy, unresolved V genes explain less than half of the discrepancy, and the remainder lacks a known reason. For this sample there are about 50,000 clones; approximately 90% appear just once. Over 5% of the sample is held by the ten biggest clonotypes. The time point label, as the study defines it: cycle 2 day 1 (C2D1) of nivolumab. Relapse after autologous stem cell transplantation had occurred in all trial patients, and cohorts A, B and C were distinguished by prior brentuximab vedotin exposure.

Sequencing was performed on peripheral blood mononuclear cells (PBMCs), taken before the second cycle of nivolumab. Source of these receptors: a human donor with classical Hodgkin lymphoma.

J is TRBJ2-5 and V is TRBV28, with 11 bases that match TRBD1. Per the germline V gene, CDR1 is MDHEN and CDR2 is SYDVKM. The CDR3 is made up of 16 amino acids. Unmatched junction bases numbered 9, after V lost 4 bases and J lost 5 bases. The CDR3 DNA is TGTGCCAGCAGTTCGGCTCAAAGGACAGGGGGCGAGACCCAGTACTTC. It codes for CASSSAQRTGGETQYF.

The V call is TRBV29-1, the J call TRBJ2-7, with a tentative D call TRBD1 (6 bases). Germline V gene data show CDR1 as SQVTM and CDR2 as ANQGSEA. Trimming took 6 bases from V and 3 from J, leaving 9 bases between them. CDR3 length: 11 residues. The CDR3 loop is CSVRDNYEQYF. The CDR3 DNA follows: TGCAGCGTGAGGGACAACTACGAGCAGTACTTC.

The rearrangement uses TRBV11-3 and TRBJ2-5, with D perhaps matching TRBD1 (5 bases). The CDR3 is made up of 13 amino acids. Germline V gene lookup returns CDR1 SGHNT and CDR2 YENEEA. V lost 2 bases, J lost 12 bases, and 16 bases lay in between. Here the CDR3 reads CASSLRRDSSKYF. The DNA of the CDR3 is TGTGCCAGCAGCTTACGCAGGGATTCGTCTAAGTACTTC.

The rearrangement links TRBV5-1 to TRBJ2-5, with D perhaps matching TRBD1 or TRBD2 (6 bases each). There are 14 residues in the CDR3. V was shortened by 3 bases and J by 1 base, with 10 bases between the two germline ends. The germline gives CDR1 SGHRS, CDR2 YFSETQ. CDR3 bases: TGCGCCAGCAGCTCGGGGGCCCTCCAAGAGACCCAGTACTTC. Amino acid sequence: CASSSGALQETQYF. The whole variable domain, filled in from reference TRBV5-1 and TRBJ2-5, reads KAGVTQTPRYLIKTRGQQVTLSCSPISGHRSVSWYQQTPGQGLQFLFEYFSETQRNKGNFPGRFSGRQFSNSRSEMNVSTLELGDSALYLCASSSGALQETQYFGPGTRLLVL.

The V call is TRBV5-6, the J call TRBJ2-7; D gene unclear. V lost 0 bases, J lost 1 base, and 11 bases lay in between. The CDR3 runs to 15 residues. CDR1 is SGHDT, CDR2 YYEEEE, per germline. The DNA of the CDR3 is TGTGCCAGCAGCTTGGTTCCGGACCATTCCTACGAGCAGTACTTC. Protein sequence: CASSLVPDHSYEQYF.

V usage is TRBV19 and J usage is TRBJ1-1, with 8 bases that match TRBD1. The CDR3 has 14 amino acids. V lost 3 bases and J lost 7; bases outside the gene matches: 7. Per germline, CDR1 LNHDA and CDR2 SQIVND (reference sequence). The CDR3 DNA is TGTGCCAGTAGTATTCCCCAGGGGGCGGATGAAGCTTTCTTT. This encodes CASSIPQGADEAFF.

The rearrangement joins TRBV2 to TRBJ2-3; a possible D gene is TRBD1 (6 bases). The germline gives CDR1 SNHLY, CDR2 FYNNEI. Trimming took 5 bases from V and 9 from J, leaving 24 bases between them. There are 16 residues in the CDR3. The CDR3 spells CASSFVDGQKGVTQYF. DNA for the CDR3: TGTGCCAGCAGTTTCGTCGATGGACAGAAGGGGGTGACGCAGTATTTT.

V usage is TRBV7-9 and J usage is TRBJ1-4, with D possibly being TRBD1 (6 bases). Germline lookup yields CDR1 SEHNR and CDR2 FQNEAQ (reference sequence). The CDR3 sequence is 18 residues long. V lost 1 base, J lost 0 bases, and 15 bases lay in between. The CDR3 coding sequence is TGTGCCAGCAGCTTAGATAGGCCGGGACACCCAACTAATGAAAAACTGTTTTTT. This codes for CASSLDRPGHPTNEKLFF.

The CDR3 nucleotides are TGTGCCAGCAGTGCAGACAGGGTAGGATCCTACAATGAGCAGTTCTTC. It yields the protein CASSADRVGSYNEQFF. The chain employs TRBV2 and TRBJ2-1; 7 bases map to TRBD1. Germline values: CDR1 SNHLY, CDR2 FYNNEI. The CDR3 is 16 amino acids. With V trimmed by 4 bases and J by 1 base, 7 bases remained unmatched.

This chain links TRBV6-1 with TRBJ2-7, with a tentative D call TRBD1 (6 bases). Trimming removed 6 bases from V and 1 base from J, with 7 bases in between. CDR1 is MNHNS, CDR2 SASEGT, per germline. This CDR3 comprises 12 residues. The CDR3 coding sequence is TGTGCCAGCAGACAGGGTTCCTACGAGCAGTACTTC. It specifies CASRQGSYEQYF.